This T cell receptor (beta chain) was recovered during a study of glioma-infiltrating T cells after dendritic cell vaccination. Germline V gene data show CDR1 as ENHRY and CDR2 as SYGVKD. V was clipped by 3 bases and J by 0 bases; unmatched bases: 8. This CDR3 spans 17 amino acids. Here immunoSEQ multiplex PCR was the method, and the copy in TCRdb shows in-frame clones only, minus some. The data show 93,000 or so clones, roughly 81% seen once. The sequence derives from a human donor with glioblastoma. The sequencing used blood, collected before dendritic cell vaccination. This chain connects TRBV10-3 to TRBJ2-3; TRBD2 matches at 8 bases. CDR3 in amino acids: CAISENQAGVSTDTQYF. The DNA for the CDR3 is TGTGCCATCAGTGAAAATCAAGCGGGAGTTAGCACAGATACGCAGTATTTT.